This TCR beta chain was observed in a study of molecular identifiers for immune sequencing clone quantification. Libraries from naive CD8 cells were generated from roughly 18,000 to 920,000 sorted cells (with 10%, 30% or 50% RNA). Each CDR3 protein is one row after TCRdb ran MiXCR on the PCR reads. The table lists around 460,000 distinct CDR3 sequences, about 25% of them singletons, with around 0.76% in the top ten. CDR3 length: 15 amino acids. Trimming stripped 4 bases from V and 1 base from J, with 14 bases between. Germline CDR1 and CDR2: SGDLS and YYNGEE. Sequencing used naive CD8+ T cells from blood, with Jurkat cell RNA spiked in. Subset indicated: FACS-sorted CD8+CD4-CCR7+CD45RA+ naive T cells. V and J are TRBV9 and TRBJ2-5; weak D call: TRBD1 (5 bases). The receptor's source is a human donor in good health. Some libraries in this study had Jurkat cell RNA spiked in. The DNA for the CDR3 is TGTGCCAGCAGCTCCTCCTGGGGCAGCCAAGAGACCCAGTACTTC. Amino acids: CASSSSWGSQETQYF. Complete variable domain (other parts from reference TRBV9 and TRBJ2-5): DSGVTQTPKHLITATGQRVTLRCSPRSGDLSVYWYQQSLDQGLQFLIQYYNGEERAKGNILERFSAQQFPDLHSELNLSSLELGDSALYFCASSSSWGSQETQYFGPGTRLLVL.